The next 9 T cell receptor beta chains were all read from a single sample in a study of CD8+ T cells in alopecia areata. Extraction of RNA preceded its reverse transcription into cDNA, which served as the sequencing template. Generated by immunoSEQ multiplex PCR, the TCRdb table keeps only in-frame clones and is missing some. The sample holds over 250,000 clones, and no clone turns up only once. Separation of pooled cutaneous lymph node cells was by sorting with CD4, CD8alpha, NKG2D, NKG2ACE and other markers. Sequenced material: CD4+ T cells sorted from a lymph node. The origin of the receptors is a C3H/HeJ mouse with alopecia areata. The strain's MHC haplotype is H2-k.

Comments on this clone: Germline and genes: mouse. The sequence runs out 4 residues before the end of the CDR3; the remainder is reconstructed from the germline J gene. The chain links TRBV3 to TRBJ2-1; possibly TRBD2 for D (5 bases). Trimming shortened V by 1 base and J by 4 bases, and 8 bases separated the two germline ends. CDR3 length: 14 residues. The germline V gene encodes CDR1 SNHLY and CDR2 FYNGKV (reference sequence). The CDR3 DNA, read in part, is TGTGCCAGCAGCTTAGGTGGGGATTATGCT. Its protein is CASSLGGDYA. The complete CDR3 protein is CASSLGGDYAEQFF.

This clone was counted a few times. Gene labels here are mouse ones. The read terminates 4 residues ahead of where the CDR3 ends, so the germline J gene completes it. The chain employs TRBV31 and TRBJ1-2; TRBD1 agrees at 8 bases. The CDR3 loop spans 15 amino acids. Germline CDR1 is GKSSPN and CDR2 is SITVG. The V gene end was trimmed by 1 base and the J gene end by 2 bases; junction bases not matched to a gene: 6. The CDR3 spells CAWSPYRGRNSDYTF. The DNA read from the CDR3 is TGTGCCTGGAGTCCCTACAGGGGGAGGAACTCC.

A note on this clone: A clone one base away is much larger, so this may be a read error. Gene names refer to mouse genes. Sequencing ends 4 residues short of the CDR3 end; the germline J gene provides the rest. The chain joins TRBV13-1 to TRBJ1-2; tentative D call: TRBD1 (6 bases). Deletions cut 1 base from V and 1 base from J, with 8 bases between. CDR1 is NSHNY and CDR2 is SYGAGN in the germline V gene. This CDR3 is built from 14 residues. Partial CDR3 DNA: TGTGCCAGCAGTGATCCCAGGGGAAACTCC. Its translation is CASSDPRGNS. The full CDR3 is CASSDPRGNSDYTF.

Turning to this clone: Just one base apart from a much larger clone, this may be a read error. Genes and germline come from the mouse. From the germline J gene comes the end of the CDR3, since the read stops 3 residues before it. This sample also contains other DNA sequences that code for the same CDR3. The rearrangement uses TRBV13-3 and TRBJ1-6, with a tentative D call TRBD1 (6 bases). TRBJ1-6 is filed as an ORF, its function uncertain. From germline, CDR1 is NNHDY and CDR2 SYVADS. The ends were cut back, 5 bases at V and 0 bases at J, with 6 bases in the middle. The CDR3 extends over 14 amino acids. The CDR3 spells CASRDSSYNSPLYF. Incomplete CDR3 DNA: TGTGCCAGCAGGGACAGTTCCTATAATTCGCCC.

This clone occurred a few times. Germline and genes here are mouse. The read ends 4 residues early relative to the CDR3; the germline J gene fills the gap. This sequence joins TRBV31 and TRBJ1-2; unclear D gene. V was cut by 3 bases and J by 0 bases, with 8 bases left in between. In germline, CDR1 is GKSSPN, CDR2 SITVG. The CDR3 runs to 13 residues. The DNA read from the CDR3 is TGTGCCTGGAGAGCAGTTGCAAACTCC. This translates into CAWRAVANS. The complete CDR3 protein is CAWRAVANSDYTF.

Worth noting for this clone: Mouse germline and gene names are used. The CDR3 loop is CASSQSGGRSSAETLYF. Partial CDR3 DNA: TGTGCCAGCAGCCAATCTGGGGGGCGTTCTAGTGCAGAA. The chain combines TRBV5 with TRBJ2-3; 8 bases agree with TRBD2. The read falls 4 residues short of the CDR3 end, and the missing part is taken from the germline J gene. Germline-derived CDR1 and CDR2 are LGHNA and YNLKQL (reference sequence). V was clipped by 2 bases and J by 0 bases; unmatched bases: 7. This CDR3 is built from 17 residues.

This clone appeared many times. Gene names and germline match the mouse. Coverage ceases 4 residues before the CDR3 finishes, and the germline J gene fills in the end. The identical CDR3 is also encoded by other nucleotide sequences in the sample. The chain uses TRBV5 and TRBJ2-5, with 10 bases that match TRBD2. This CDR3 region has 14 residues. V trimming: 3 bases; J trimming: 3 bases; junction bases outside the gene matches: 0. The germline CDR1 and CDR2 sequences are LGHNA and YNLKQL (reference sequence). The CDR3 is CASSQDWGQDTQYF. CDR3 bases read: TGTGCCAGCAGCCAGGACTGGGGGCAAGAC.

On this clone: The listed genes are named as in mouse. The read ends 4 residues shy of where the CDR3 ends; the end is completed using the germline J gene. Other DNA sequences from this sample encode an identical CDR3 as well. The chain couples TRBV19 to TRBJ2-5; 11 bases map to TRBD2. Germline-derived CDR1 and CDR2 are FNHDT and SITEND (reference sequence). CDR3 length: 14 residues. CDR3 in amino acids: CASSTGTGGDTQYF. CDR3 bases read: TGTGCCAGCAGCACCGGGACTGGGGGTGAC.

Comment on this clone: Gene names are mouse gene names. The sequence runs out 4 residues before the end of the CDR3; the remainder is reconstructed from the germline J gene. This chain connects TRBV5 to TRBJ2-3; D is ambiguous. The CDR3 is 16 amino acids. Per the germline V gene, CDR1 is LGHNA and CDR2 is YNLKQL (reference sequence). Trimming removed 2 bases from V and 0 bases from J, with 12 bases in between. The CDR3 DNA, read in part, is TGTGCCAGCAGCCAAAAAGACAAACCTAGTGCAGAA. It encodes CASSQKDKPSAE. The full CDR3 sequence reads CASSQKDKPSAETLYF.